This T cell receptor (beta chain) was profiled in a study of cytomegalovirus exposure and HLA in healthy donors. Across the whole study: Earlier findings included about 120 million unique TCR beta sequences obtained from 170 million or so T cells. Findings of the study overall: It was shown in a later analysis that HLA-associated TCR beta chains were more clonally expanded than other, equally common chains.

It was with 60 Vbeta and 13 Jbeta primers that the PCR ran. Profiled with immunoSEQ multiplex PCR; TCRdb holds only in-frame clones, not every one. The sample has some 110,000 clones, around 75% seen once. Comment on this clone: Its target is not known.

This CDR3 is built from 17 residues. Trimming at V came to 7 bases and at J to 3 bases, leaving 13 bases not matched to a gene. Germline loops: CDR1 SGHTS, CDR2 YDEGEE. The rearrangement links TRBV5-8 to TRBJ2-1, with 10 bases lining up with TRBD2. This TCR came from a man aged 35 to 55 in good health and CMV-seronegative. Specimen: PBMCs. The CDR3 DNA follows: TGTGCCAGCTCAGATCCGGTAGCGGGGGGTTTCTACAATGAGCAGTTCTTC. Protein product: CASSDPVAGGFYNEQFF.